The TCR beta chain described here comes from a study of CD8+ T cells in alopecia areata. Points from the study as a whole: Lesional scalp displayed greater clonality than normal scalp, most notably in alopecia totalis/universalis. Resident alphabeta T cells of normal skin are also sequenced in scalp samples.

Details on this clone: Its antigen is unknown.

The V gene lost 6 bases and the J gene lost 3 bases, with 11 bases spanning the gap. The V gene's germline CDR1 is MNHEY and CDR2 SVGAGI. The CDR3 extends over 13 amino acids. The treatment here: oral pan-JAK inhibitor, 5-10 mg twice daily. Following extraction, RNA underwent reverse transcription to cDNA, which served as the sequencing template. Only in-frame clones appear in the TCRdb table, and some are missing; sequencing was by immunoSEQ multiplex PCR. Of about 210,000 clones in the sample, over 40% were seen once. The V and J genes are TRBV6-5 and TRBJ1-1, with D possibly being TRBD1 (5 bases). This sequence was found in a human donor with alopecia areata. The source material was CD4+ T cells sorted from blood, sampled at roughly week 38, from a patient treated with tofacitinib. In DNA, the CDR3 is TGTGCCAGCAGCCTCTTGGGGGACACTGAAGCTTTCTTT. Amino acid sequence: CASSLLGDTEAFF.